Given below is one T cell receptor (beta chain) in context. Its antigen remains unknown. The PCR ran on 60 Vbeta and 13 Jbeta primers. Only in-frame clones appear in the TCRdb table, and some are missing; sequencing was by immunoSEQ multiplex PCR. Of some 140,000 clones in the sample, 80% are singletons; the top ten hold around 13%. These data belong to a study of cytomegalovirus exposure and HLA in healthy donors. Study observations and caveats: Most TCR beta V segments were productive about 90% or about 30% of the time in an earlier analysis.

V lost 2 bases and J lost 2; bases outside the gene matches: 4. The CDR3 consists of 15 residues. Germline CDR1 reads MNHEY; CDR2 reads SVGAGI. The rearrangement links TRBV6-5 to TRBJ1-1, with TRBD1 identical over 8 bases. This TCR was recovered from a man aged 25 to 45 in good health and CMV-seropositive. Sequenced: PBMCs. The CDR3 region has the DNA TGTGCCAGCAGTTACGGTACAGGGGGAAACACTGAAGCTTTCTTT. This gives the protein CASSYGTGGNTEAFF.